Listed below are T cell receptor beta chains from one sample, sequenced in a study of a mutant IDH1 vaccine in newly diagnosed glioma. Clones were read by immunoSEQ multiplex PCR, and TCRdb kept only the in-frame ones, dropping some. There are about 94,000 clones in the sample; just under 90% occur only once, and 0.75% to 0.95% lies in the top ten. The antigens these receptors bind are not known. The sample in question was PBMCs, obtained from a glioma patient whose treatment included an IDH1 peptide vaccine. Every receptor here comes from a woman aged 45-60 years with glioma. Both conserved end residues are part of each CDR3. D genes are given only for firm matches. Clone size is given for some rows only: seen once, a few or many times, or a class if the clone is expanded.

TRBJ1-4	TRBV27	NA	NA	TGTGCCAGCAGTTTGGAAGGCCAGTTTAATGAAAAACTGTTTTTT	CASSLEGQFNEKLFF
TRBJ1-1	TRBV7-3	NA	NA	TGTGCCAGCAGCTCAGGATCGGGGGAAAACACTGAAGCTTTCTTT	CASSSGSGENTEAFF
TRBJ2-7	TRBV12-5	NA	NA	TGTGCTAGTGGTCTCCCCCAAGGGCCCTACCTCCTGGACGAGCAGTACTTC	CASGLPQGPYLLDEQYF
TRBJ2-2	TRBV19	NA	NA	TGTGCCAGTAGTATTGGTACTAGTATCGCCGGGGAGCTGTTTTTT	CASSIGTSIAGELFF
TRBJ2-2	TRBV6-6	NA	NA	TGTGCCAGCAGTTCTCGGGAAGGAACCACCGGGGAGCTGTTTTTT	CASSSREGTTGELFF
TRBJ1-1	TRBV7-3	NA	NA	TGTGCCAGCAGCTTTATATCGTCCAGGAACACTGAAGCTTTCTTT	CASSFISSRNTEAFF
TRBJ1-6	TRBV6-1	NA	TRBD1	TGTGCCAGCACGAGGGACAGGGTCCGATCACCCCTCCACTTT	CASTRDRVRSPLHF
TRBJ2-3	TRBV15	NA	NA	TGTGCCACCAGCAGAGACCCACCCCGACAAGGAGGAGATACGCAGTATTTT	CATSRDPPRQGGDTQYF
TRBJ1-5	TRBV6-1	once	NA	TGTGCCAGCAGTGAAGCGAGGAGATTTTATAGCAATCAGCCCCAGCATTTT	CASSEARRFYSNQPQHF
TRBJ1-4	TRBV2	NA	NA	TGTGCCAGCAGTCGGGGGTTCGATGAAAAACTGTTTTTT	CASSRGFDEKLFF
TRBJ2-5	TRBV4-1	once	NA	TGCGCCAGCAGCCCTCCTAGGATACAGGGAACGGAGACCCAGTACTTC	CASSPPRIQGTETQYF
TRBJ2-3	TRBV13	NA	TRBD1	TGTGCCAGCAGCTTTAATCTCGGGACAGGGGCAGATACGCAGTATTTT	CASSFNLGTGADTQYF
TRBJ2-3	TRBV28	NA	TRBD2	TGTGCCAGCAGTTTACCCTTGGACAGCGGACTAGCGGGAGGGGACGCGCAGTATTTT	CASSLPLDSGLAGGDAQYF
TRBJ1-4	TRBV9	NA	NA	TGTGCCAGCAGCGTGACAGCCTTGGATGAAAAACTGTTTTTT	CASSVTALDEKLFF
TRBJ1-2	TRBV6-1	NA	NA	TGTGCCAGCAGTGATGGCGACGGGAAGCTTAACTTC	CASSDGDGKLNF
TRBJ2-7	TRBV28	NA	TRBD1	TGTGCCAGCAGTCCCGTGGGACAGGGGACCTACGAGCAGTACTTC	CASSPVGQGTYEQYF
TRBJ1-4	TRBV7-8	NA	NA	TGTGCCAGCAGTTCAGGAAGGCTTAATGAAAAACTGTTTTTT	CASSSGRLNEKLFF
TRBJ2-1	TRBV5-8	NA	TRBD2	TGTGCCAGCAGCTTCTCCGGGACTAGCGGGATCAATGAGCAGTTCTTC	CASSFSGTSGINEQFF
TRBJ1-2	TRBV11-2	NA	NA	TGTGCCAGCAGCTTGTCAGTTAACTATGGCTACACCTTC	CASSLSVNYGYTF
TRBJ2-3	TRBV6-4	NA	NA	TGTGCCATAGCGGTCGGGGGCCGGGGTCGAGATACGCAGTATTTT	CAIAVGGRGRDTQYF
TRBJ1-5	TRBV19	NA	NA	TGTGCCAGTAGTATAGATCGGTCGGGTAGCAATCAGCCCCAGCATTTT	CASSIDRSGSNQPQHF
TRBJ1-5	TRBV28	NA	TRBD1	TGTGCCAGCAGTTTATCGGACAGGGTCGGTCAGCCCCAGCATTTT	CASSLSDRVGQPQHF
TRBJ2-3	TRBV30	NA	TRBD2	TGTGCCTGTAGGACCTGGGGGGGTGGGACAGATACGCAGTATTTT	CACRTWGGGTDTQYF
TRBJ2-7	TRBV5-6	NA	NA	TGTGCCAGCAGCCCGGCCGGCCACGAGCAGTACTTC	CASSPAGHEQYF
TRBJ2-3	TRBV27	NA	NA	TGTGCCAGCAGTTTAGGACGGGATACGCAGTATTTT	CASSLGRDTQYF
TRBJ2-7	TRBV6-1	NA	NA	TGTGCCATCAGTGCAACCGGGACCCTGACGGGGGAGCAGTACTTC	CAISATGTLTGEQYF
TRBJ2-3	TRBV11-1	NA	TRBD2	TGTGCCAGCAGCCGACTAGCTAGCACAGATACGCAGTATTTT	CASSRLASTDTQYF
TRBJ1-2	TRBV9	NA	NA	TGTGCCAGCAGCAGATCCGACGGATTTACCGCTAACTATGGCTACACCTTC	CASSRSDGFTANYGYTF
TRBJ2-1	TRBV10-3	NA	TRBD2	TGTGCCATCAAGGCTAGCGGGACGCGGCGGGGCTCCTACAATGAGCAGTTCTTC	CAIKASGTRRGSYNEQFF
TRBJ2-1	TRBV29-1	NA	TRBD2	TGCAGCGGTCAACTAGCGGGAGGGCAGTCCTACAATGAGCAGTTCTTC	CSGQLAGGQSYNEQFF
TRBJ1-4	TRBV9	NA	NA	TGTGCCAGCAGCGTAGGGCAGGGTGAAAAACTGTTTTTT	CASSVGQGEKLFF
TRBJ2-7	TRBV27	NA	TRBD1	TGTGCCAGCGGGTACCGGGACAGGGGTTACGAGCAGTACTTC	CASGYRDRGYEQYF
TRBJ1-1	TRBV4-1	NA	NA	TGCGCCAGCAGCCGTGGTTTGCACACTGAAGCTTTCTTT	CASSRGLHTEAFF
TRBJ2-7	TRBV5-1	NA	NA	TGCGCCAGCAGCTACCCCGGGGTCGACGAGCAGTACTTC	CASSYPGVDEQYF
TRBJ2-7	TRBV27	NA	NA	TGTGCCAGCAGTTTAGGTGGCTCCTACGAGCAGTACTTC	CASSLGGSYEQYF
TRBJ1-1	TRBV29-1	NA	NA	TGCAGCGTTGAGCGAACTGAAGCTTTCTTT	CSVERTEAFF
TRBJ2-2	TRBV5-1	NA	NA	TGCGCCAGCAGCCTTACTACCGGGACGTCGAACACCGGGGAGCTGTTTTTT	CASSLTTGTSNTGELFF
TRBJ1-5	TRBV2	NA	NA	TGTGCCAGCAGTGAAGCGCTTCGAAGCCAGCCCCAGCATTTT	CASSEALRSQPQHF
TRBJ1-2	TRBV2	once	NA	TGTGCCAGCAGTGAAGCGGTACTCAGGGCTGCCTATGGCTACACCTTC	CASSEAVLRAAYGYTF
TRBJ1-3	TRBV28	NA	TRBD1	TGTGCCAGCAGTTTAATACGGGACAGGGTCGGAAACACCATATATTTT	CASSLIRDRVGNTIYF
TRBJ2-1	TRBV30	NA	NA	TGTGCCTGGAGTCCAACGGGCCAATACAATGAGCAGTTCTTC	CAWSPTGQYNEQFF
TRBJ1-1	TRBV6-1	NA	NA	TGTGCCAGCAGTCCGCGACAAGTGAACACTGAAGCTTTCTTT	CASSPRQVNTEAFF
TRBJ2-1	TRBV19	NA	TRBD1	TGTGCCAGTAGAGCCCTAGGGGGCGCTTACAATGAGCAGTTCTTC	CASRALGGAYNEQFF
TRBJ1-1	TRBV6-5	once	TRBD1	TGTGCCAGCAATGGATACAGGGGGATCACTGAAGCTTTCTTT	CASNGYRGITEAFF
TRBJ2-1	TRBV7-9	few	TRBD2	TGTGCCAGCAGCCCTTCAGCGGGAGGGCGGGATGAGCAGTTCTTC	CASSPSAGGRDEQFF
TRBJ2-1	TRBV5-1	NA	NA	TGCGCCAGCAGCCCCTCCCTTGGCGCGGCAGGTGAGCAGTTCTTC	CASSPSLGAAGEQFF
TRBJ1-3	TRBV29-1	NA	TRBD1	TGCAGCGTTGGGGGTGAAGGGACAGATTTCTCTGGAAACACCATATATTTT	CSVGGEGTDFSGNTIYF
TRBJ1-2	TRBV5-6	NA	NA	TGTGCCAGCAGCTTGGGACAGCACTATGGCTACACCTTC	CASSLGQHYGYTF
TRBJ1-2	TRBV5-4	NA	NA	TGTGCCAGCAGCCCTGGACAGCTCTATGGCTACACCTTC	CASSPGQLYGYTF
TRBJ2-1	TRBV29-1	NA	NA	TGCAGCGTTGGACTCGGGGCGTACAATGAGCAGTTCTTC	CSVGLGAYNEQFF
TRBJ2-3	TRBV7-3	NA	NA	TGTGCCAGCAGCCTGAACTCCCTGGATACGCAGTATTTT	CASSLNSLDTQYF
TRBJ1-5	TRBV9	NA	NA	TGTGCCAGCAGCGCCGGGACCGGGGATCTTGGGGGCAATCAGCCCCAGCATTTT	CASSAGTGDLGGNQPQHF
TRBJ2-7	TRBV11-2	NA	TRBD1	TGTGCCAGCAGCTACGGACAGGACGAGCAGTACTTC	CASSYGQDEQYF
TRBJ2-3	TRBV15	NA	TRBD2	TGTGCCACCAGCAGAGACGGTGCGGGAGTAGATACAGATACGCAGTATTTT	CATSRDGAGVDTDTQYF
TRBJ2-7	TRBV28	NA	TRBD2	TGTGCCAGCAGCCCTACGGGAGGGATCTACGAGCAGTACTTC	CASSPTGGIYEQYF